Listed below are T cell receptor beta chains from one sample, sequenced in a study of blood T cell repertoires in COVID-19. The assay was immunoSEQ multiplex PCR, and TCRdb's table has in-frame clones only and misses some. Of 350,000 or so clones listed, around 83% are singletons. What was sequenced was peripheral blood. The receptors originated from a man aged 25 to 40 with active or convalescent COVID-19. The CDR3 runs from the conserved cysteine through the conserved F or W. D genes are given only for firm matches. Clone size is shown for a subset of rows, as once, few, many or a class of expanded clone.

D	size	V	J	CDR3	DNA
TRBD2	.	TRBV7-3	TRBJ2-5	CASSSDGGKTQYF	TGTGCCAGCAGTTCAGACGGGGGGAAGACCCAGTACTTC
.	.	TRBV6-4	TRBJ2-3	CASSDGAYTDTQYF	TGTGCCAGCAGTGACGGTGCCTACACAGATACGCAGTATTTT
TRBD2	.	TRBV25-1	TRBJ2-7	CASSEYILGLAATSEQYF	TGTGCCAGCAGTGAATATATCCTCGGACTAGCGGCCACCTCTGAGCAGTACTTC
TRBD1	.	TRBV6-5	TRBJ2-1	CASSRTGISYNEQFF	TGTGCCAGCAGCCGGACAGGGATCAGCTACAATGAGCAGTTCTTC
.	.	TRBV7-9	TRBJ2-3	CASSSGPLGQSTDTQYF	TGTGCCAGCAGCTCAGGACCGCTAGGACAAAGCACAGATACGCAGTATTTT
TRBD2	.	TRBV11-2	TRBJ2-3	CASSLEAGGREQYF	TGTGCCAGCAGCTTAGAAGCGGGGGGGCGTGAGCAGTATTTT
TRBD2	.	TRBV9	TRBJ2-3	CASSLRGGGTTDTQYF	TGTGCCAGCAGCCTCCGGGGGGGCGGAACCACAGATACGCAGTATTTT
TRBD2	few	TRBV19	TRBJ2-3	CASSKGLAGEIDTQYF	TGTGCCAGTAGTAAGGGACTAGCGGGGGAAATAGATACGCAGTATTTT
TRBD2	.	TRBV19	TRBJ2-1	CASSMGTSGRAGRWNEQFF	TGTGCCAGTAGTATGGGGACTAGCGGGAGGGCCGGTCGATGGAATGAGCAGTTCTTC
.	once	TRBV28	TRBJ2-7	CASPPQGGYSYEQYF	TGTGCCAGCCCTCCCCAGGGAGGATACTCCTACGAGCAGTACTTC
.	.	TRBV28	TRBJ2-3	CASSPLRGSDPDTQYF	TGTGCCAGCAGCCCCCTCCGGGGTAGCGACCCAGATACGCAGTATTTT
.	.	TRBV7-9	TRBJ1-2	CASSLGSSDGYTF	TGTGCCAGCAGCTTAGGGTCGAGCGATGGCTACACCTTC
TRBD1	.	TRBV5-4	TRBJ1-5	CASSLGGTGLNQPQHF	TGTGCCAGCAGCTTGGGGGGGACAGGACTCAATCAGCCCCAGCATTTT
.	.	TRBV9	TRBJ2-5	CASSWGSGEETQYF	TGTGCCAGCAGCTGGGGGTCGGGGGAAGAGACCCAGTACTTC
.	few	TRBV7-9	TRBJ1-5	CASSPAEVLAQHF	TGTGCCAGCAGCCCGGCGGAGGTATTAGCCCAGCATTTT
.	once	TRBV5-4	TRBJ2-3	CASSLQRGSGPDTQYF	TGTGCCAGCAGCTTGCAGAGAGGATCCGGTCCCGATACGCAGTATTTT
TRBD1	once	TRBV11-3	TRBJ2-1	CASSLGGTGSSYNEQFF	TGTGCCAGCAGCTTAGGGGGGACAGGGAGCTCCTACAATGAGCAGTTCTTC
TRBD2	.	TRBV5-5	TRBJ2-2	CASLAGGRVLNTGELFF	TGTGCCAGTCTAGCCGGCGGGAGGGTTCTAAACACCGGGGAGCTGTTTTTT
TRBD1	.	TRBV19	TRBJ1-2	CASSIRTGRVYGYTF	TGTGCCAGTAGTATTCGGACAGGGCGGGTCTATGGCTACACCTTC
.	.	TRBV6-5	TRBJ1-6	CASRKQSSYNSPLHF	TGTGCCAGCAGGAAACAGAGCTCCTATAATTCACCCCTCCACTTT
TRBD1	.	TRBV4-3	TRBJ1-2	CASSPTTGGYGYTF	TGCGCCAGCAGCCCTACGACAGGGGGCTATGGCTACACCTTC
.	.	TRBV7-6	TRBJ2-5	CASSQRWKETQYF	TGTGCCAGCAGTCAGAGGTGGAAAGAGACCCAGTACTTC
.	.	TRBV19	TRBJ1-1	CATRGMNTEAFF	TGTGCCACCAGGGGAATGAACACTGAAGCTTTCTTT
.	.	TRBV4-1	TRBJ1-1	CASSQREKTILNTEAFF	TGCGCCAGCAGCCAGAGAGAGAAGACTATCCTGAACACTGAAGCTTTCTTT
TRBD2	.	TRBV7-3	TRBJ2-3	CASSPPLAGADTQYF	TGTGCCAGCAGCCCGCCACTAGCGGGTGCGGATACGCAGTATTTT
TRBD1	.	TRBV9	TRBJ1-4	CASSVEGQGEKLFF	TGTGCCAGCAGCGTAGAGGGACAGGGTGAAAAACTGTTTTTT
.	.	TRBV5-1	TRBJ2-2	CASSFGTNTGELFF	TGCGCCAGCAGCTTTGGCACCAACACCGGGGAGCTGTTTTTT
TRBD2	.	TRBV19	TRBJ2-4	CASGSGRPPENKNIQYF	TGTGCCAGTGGTAGCGGGAGGCCTCCGGAGAACAAAAACATTCAGTACTTC
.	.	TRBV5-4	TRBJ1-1	CASSPPGSEGAEAFF	TGTGCCAGCAGCCCCCCCGGGAGCGAAGGGGCTGAAGCTTTCTTT
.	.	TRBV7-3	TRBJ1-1	CASSPRTVNTEAFF	TGTGCCAGCAGCCCACGTACAGTGAACACTGAAGCTTTCTTT
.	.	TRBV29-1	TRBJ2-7	CSVEERELKAYEQYF	TGCAGCGTTGAAGAACGGGAGTTAAAAGCCTACGAGCAGTACTTC
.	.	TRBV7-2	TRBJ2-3	CASSSPLWRGGRTDTQYF	TGTGCCAGCAGCTCCCCCCTTTGGCGGGGCGGTCGCACAGATACGCAGTATTTT
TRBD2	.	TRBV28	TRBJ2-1	CASSPRTSGRAYNEQFF	TGTGCCAGCAGTCCGAGGACTAGCGGGAGGGCCTACAATGAGCAGTTCTTC
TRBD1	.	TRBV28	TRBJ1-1	CASSPTGTGITEAFF	TGTGCCAGCAGTCCTACCGGGACAGGGATAACTGAAGCTTTCTTT
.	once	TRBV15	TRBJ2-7	CATSRGTTYEQYF	TGTGCCACCAGCAGAGGCACAACCTACGAGCAGTACTTC
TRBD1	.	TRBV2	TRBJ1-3	CASTIGQGVGNTIYF	TGTGCCAGTACCATCGGACAGGGCGTTGGAAACACCATATATTTT
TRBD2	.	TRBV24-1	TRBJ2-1	CATSDRGRASGTYNEQFF	TGTGCCACCAGTGATCGGGGGAGGGCCTCTGGCACCTACAATGAGCAGTTCTTC
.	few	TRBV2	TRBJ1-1	CASSVSSNTEAFF	TGTGCCAGCAGTGTTTCCTCGAACACTGAAGCTTTCTTT
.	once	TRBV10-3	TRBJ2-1	CAITAKTGTYNEQFF	TGTGCCATCACGGCTAAGACAGGAACCTACAATGAGCAGTTCTTC
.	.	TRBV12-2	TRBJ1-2	CASRLAPDRRF	TGTGCAAGTCGCTTAGCTCCAGACAGGAGATTC
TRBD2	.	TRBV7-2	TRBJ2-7	CASSLVGARGSGRYEQYF	TGTGCCAGCAGCTTAGTGGGCGCTCGGGGTAGCGGGAGGTACGAGCAGTACTTC